The clone carrying this T cell receptor (beta chain) was seen many times. Its antigen is not known. The data were taken from a study of breast tumors, draining lymph nodes, adjacent tissues. Findings and caveats of the study: The lymph node origin of tumor T cells was framed as consistent with a hypothesis, not demonstrated.

Each CDR3 protein is one row after TCRdb ran MiXCR on the multiplex PCR reads. The table lists under 110,000 distinct CDR3 sequences, roughly 33% of them singletons. Samples came from axillary lymph nodes draining the breast cancer. The germline CDR1 and CDR2 sequences are SGHRS and YFSETQ. Trimming stripped 5 bases from V and 6 bases from J, with 18 bases between. The CDR3 has 14 amino acids. The gene calls are TRBV5-1 and TRBJ2-7; the D gene is possibly TRBD2 (5 bases). The sequenced material came from axillary lymph node tissue. The receptor comes from a female donor with breast cancer. Some clones in this sample may be carry-over from other donors' samples. CDR3 in amino acids: CASRVSSGSLEQYF. The CDR3 coding sequence is TGCGCCAGCAGAGTCTCATCGGGATCCCTCGAGCAGTACTTC.